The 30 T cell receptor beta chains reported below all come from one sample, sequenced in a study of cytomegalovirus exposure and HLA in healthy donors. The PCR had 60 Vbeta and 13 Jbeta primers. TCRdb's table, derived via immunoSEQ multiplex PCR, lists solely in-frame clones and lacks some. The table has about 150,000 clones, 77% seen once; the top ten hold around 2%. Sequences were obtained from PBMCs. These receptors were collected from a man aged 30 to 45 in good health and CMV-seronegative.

The CDR3, as DNA: TGTGCCAGAAGCTCCCCGGGACAGGGTCATCAGCCCCAGCATTTT. Protein product: CARSSPGQGHQPQHF. V is TRBV5-3 and J is TRBJ1-5; TRBD1 matches 9 bases. TRBV5-3 is given ORF status, its function remaining uncertain. The CDR3 length is 15 residues. The V segment lost 3 bases and the J segment 5 bases; nucleotides outside the gene matches: 6.

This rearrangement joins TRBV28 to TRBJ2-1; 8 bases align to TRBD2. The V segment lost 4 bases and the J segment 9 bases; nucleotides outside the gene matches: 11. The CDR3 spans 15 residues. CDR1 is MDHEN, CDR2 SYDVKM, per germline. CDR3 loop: CASSSSGLGTGEQFF. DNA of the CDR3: TGTGCCAGCAGTTCATCGGGACTAGGAACTGGTGAGCAGTTCTTC.

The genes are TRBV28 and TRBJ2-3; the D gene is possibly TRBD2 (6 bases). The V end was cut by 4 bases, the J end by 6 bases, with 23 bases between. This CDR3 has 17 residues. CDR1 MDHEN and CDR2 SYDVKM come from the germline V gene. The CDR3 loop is CASSSPRGGSGQDTQYF. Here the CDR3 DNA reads TGTGCCAGCAGTTCCCCCCGGGGTGGGAGCGGGCAGGATACGCAGTATTTT.

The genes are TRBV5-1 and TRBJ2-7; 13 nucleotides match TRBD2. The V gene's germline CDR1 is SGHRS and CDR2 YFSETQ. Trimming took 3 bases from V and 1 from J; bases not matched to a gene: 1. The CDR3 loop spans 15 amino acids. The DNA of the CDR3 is TGCGCCAGCAGCTCGGGACTAGCGGGATCCTACGAGCAGTACTTC. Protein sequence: CASSSGLAGSYEQYF.

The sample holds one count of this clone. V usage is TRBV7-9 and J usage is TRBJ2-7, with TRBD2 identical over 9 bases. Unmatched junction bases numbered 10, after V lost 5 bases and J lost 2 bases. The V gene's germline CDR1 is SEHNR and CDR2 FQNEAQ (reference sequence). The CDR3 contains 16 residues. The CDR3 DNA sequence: TGTGCCAGCAGCCACATAGCGGGAGTACCCCCCTACGAGCAGTACTTC. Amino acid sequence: CASSHIAGVPPYEQYF.

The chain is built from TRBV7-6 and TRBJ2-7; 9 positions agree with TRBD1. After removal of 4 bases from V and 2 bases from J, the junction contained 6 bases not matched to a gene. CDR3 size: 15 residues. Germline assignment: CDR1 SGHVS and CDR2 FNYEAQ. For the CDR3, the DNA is TGTGCCAGCAGCTCTGGACAGGGGCCCACCTACGAGCAGTACTTC. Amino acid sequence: CASSSGQGPTYEQYF. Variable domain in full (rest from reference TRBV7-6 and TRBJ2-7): GAGVSQSPRYKVTKRGQDVALRCDPISGHVSLYWYRQALGQGPEFLTYFNYEAQQDKSGLPNDRFSAERPEGSISTLTIQRTEQRDSAMYRCASSSGQGPTYEQYFGPGTRLTVT.

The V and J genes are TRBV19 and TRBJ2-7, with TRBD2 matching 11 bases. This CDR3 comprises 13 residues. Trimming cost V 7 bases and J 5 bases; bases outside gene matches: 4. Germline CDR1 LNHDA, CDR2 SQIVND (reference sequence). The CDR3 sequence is CASNLGLADEQYF. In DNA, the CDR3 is TGTGCCAGTAATCTGGGACTAGCGGACGAGCAGTACTTC.

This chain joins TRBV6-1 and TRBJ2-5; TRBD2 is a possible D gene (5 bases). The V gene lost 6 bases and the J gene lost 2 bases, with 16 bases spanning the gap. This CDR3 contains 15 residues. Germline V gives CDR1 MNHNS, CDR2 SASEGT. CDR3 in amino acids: CASRLGRRLQETQYF. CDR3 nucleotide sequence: TGTGCCAGCAGGTTAGGGAGACGGTTACAAGAGACCCAGTACTTC.

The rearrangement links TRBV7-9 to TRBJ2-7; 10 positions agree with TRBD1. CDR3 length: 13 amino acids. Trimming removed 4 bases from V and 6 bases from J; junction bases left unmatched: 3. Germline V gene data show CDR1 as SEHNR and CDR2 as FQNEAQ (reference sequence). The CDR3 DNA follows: TGTGCCAGCAGCTGGGACAGGGGAAGCGAGCAGTACTTC. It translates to CASSWDRGSEQYF.

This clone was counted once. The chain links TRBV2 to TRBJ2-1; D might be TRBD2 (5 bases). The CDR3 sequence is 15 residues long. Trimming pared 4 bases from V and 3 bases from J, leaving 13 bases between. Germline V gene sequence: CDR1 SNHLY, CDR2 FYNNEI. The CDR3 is CASSVAGQFYNEQFF. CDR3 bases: TGTGCCAGCAGTGTCGCGGGTCAGTTCTACAATGAGCAGTTCTTC. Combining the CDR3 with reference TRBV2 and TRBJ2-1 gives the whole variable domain EPEVTQTPSHQVTQMGQEVILRCVPISNHLYFYWYRQILGQKVEFLVSFYNNEISEKSEIFDDQFSVERPDGSNFTLKIRSTKLEDSAMYFCASSVAGQFYNEQFFGPGTRLTVL.

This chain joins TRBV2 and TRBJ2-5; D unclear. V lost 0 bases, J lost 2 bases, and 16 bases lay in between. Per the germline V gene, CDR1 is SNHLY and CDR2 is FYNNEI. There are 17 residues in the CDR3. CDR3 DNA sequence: TGTGCCAGCAGTGAAGCGCTTCTGAGCCTGAGACAAGAGACCCAGTACTTC. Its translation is CASSEALLSLRQETQYF.

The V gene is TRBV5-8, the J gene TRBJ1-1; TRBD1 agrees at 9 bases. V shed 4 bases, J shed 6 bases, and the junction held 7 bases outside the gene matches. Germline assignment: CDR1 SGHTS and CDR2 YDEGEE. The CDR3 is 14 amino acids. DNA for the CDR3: TGTGCCAGCAGCGCGGACAGGGGAAGAGCTGAAGCTTTCTTT. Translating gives CASSADRGRAEAFF.

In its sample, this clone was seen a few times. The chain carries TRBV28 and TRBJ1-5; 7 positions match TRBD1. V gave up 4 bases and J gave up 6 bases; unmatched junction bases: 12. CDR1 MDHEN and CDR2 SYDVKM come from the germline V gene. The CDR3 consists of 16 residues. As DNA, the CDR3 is TGTGCCAGCAGTTACCAATTACCCCGGACAGGTCAGCCCCAGCATTTT. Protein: CASSYQLPRTGQPQHF.

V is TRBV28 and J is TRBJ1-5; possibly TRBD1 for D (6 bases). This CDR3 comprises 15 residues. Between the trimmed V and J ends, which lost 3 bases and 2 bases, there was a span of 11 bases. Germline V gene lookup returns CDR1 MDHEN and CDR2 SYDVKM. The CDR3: CASSFQQGGNQPQHF. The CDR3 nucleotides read TGTGCCAGCAGTTTCCAACAGGGTGGCAATCAGCCCCAGCATTTT.

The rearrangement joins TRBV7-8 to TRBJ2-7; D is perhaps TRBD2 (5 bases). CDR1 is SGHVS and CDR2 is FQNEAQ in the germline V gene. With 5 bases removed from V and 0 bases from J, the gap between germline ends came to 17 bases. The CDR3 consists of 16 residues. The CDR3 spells CASSLVSVLSSYEQYF. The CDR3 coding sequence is TGTGCCAGCAGCCTAGTTAGCGTCCTGAGCTCCTACGAGCAGTACTTC.

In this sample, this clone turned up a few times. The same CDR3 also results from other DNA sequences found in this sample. The CDR3 spells CASSKGQGRYEQYF. DNA of the CDR3: TGTGCCAGCAGCAAGGGACAGGGGAGGTACGAGCAGTACTTC. This chain uses TRBV5-6 with TRBJ2-7, with 10 bases lining up with TRBD1. Germline CDR1 and CDR2: SGHDT and YYEEEE. V trimming: 4 bases; J trimming: 4 bases; junction bases outside the gene matches: 5. The CDR3 spans 14 residues.

This CDR3 is CASRREASYEQYF. The CDR3 DNA sequence: TGTGCCAGCAGACGGGAGGCATCCTACGAGCAGTACTTC. The V call is TRBV6-6, the J call TRBJ2-7; 7 nucleotides align to TRBD2. The CDR3 consists of 13 residues. V lost 6 bases and J lost 1; bases outside the gene matches: 3. Germline V gene data show CDR1 as MNHNY and CDR2 as SVGAGI (reference sequence).

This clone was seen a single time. The CDR3 reads CASSPGTRVTDTQYF. CDR3 in DNA: TGTGCCAGCAGTCCCGGGACTAGAGTTACAGATACGCAGTATTTT. The rearrangement joins TRBV6-1 to TRBJ2-3, with 8 bases lining up with TRBD2. Trimming at V came to 5 bases and at J to 3 bases, leaving 7 bases not matched to a gene. CDR1 MNHNS and CDR2 SASEGT come from the germline V gene. The CDR3 totals 15 residues.

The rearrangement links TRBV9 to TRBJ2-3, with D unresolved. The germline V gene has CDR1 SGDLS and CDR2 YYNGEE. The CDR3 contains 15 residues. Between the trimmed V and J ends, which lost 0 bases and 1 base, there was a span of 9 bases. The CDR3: CASSVVGQGTDTQYF. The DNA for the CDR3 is TGTGCCAGCAGCGTAGTTGGGCAGGGCACAGATACGCAGTATTTT.

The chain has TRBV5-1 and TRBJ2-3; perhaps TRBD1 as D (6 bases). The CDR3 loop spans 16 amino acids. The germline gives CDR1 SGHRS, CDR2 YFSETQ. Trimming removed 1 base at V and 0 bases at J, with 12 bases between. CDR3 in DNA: TGCGCCAGCAGCTTGACAGGGCTACTTAGCACAGATACGCAGTATTTT. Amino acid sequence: CASSLTGLLSTDTQYF.

The chain's CDR3 is CAWNPGRSNQPQHF. CDR3 DNA: TGTGCCTGGAATCCGGGGAGGAGCAATCAGCCCCAGCATTTT. J is TRBJ1-5 and V is TRBV30, with no clear D. The length of the CDR3 is 14 residues. V was cut by 4 bases and J by 1 base, with 11 bases left in between. CDR1 is GTSNPN and CDR2 is SVGIG in the germline V gene (reference sequence).

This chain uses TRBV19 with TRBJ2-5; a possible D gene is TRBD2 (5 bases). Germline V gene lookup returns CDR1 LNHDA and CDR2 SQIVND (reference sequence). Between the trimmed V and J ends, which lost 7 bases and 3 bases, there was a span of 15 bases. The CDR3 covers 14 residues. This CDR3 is CASTRGINEETQYF. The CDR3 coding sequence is TGTGCCAGTACTCGAGGGATCAATGAAGAGACCCAGTACTTC.

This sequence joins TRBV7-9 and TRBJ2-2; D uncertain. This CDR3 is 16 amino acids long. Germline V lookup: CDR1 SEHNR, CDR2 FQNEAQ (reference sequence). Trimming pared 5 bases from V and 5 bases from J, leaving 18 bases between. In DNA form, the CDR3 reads TGTGCCAGCAGCCCTACGGGTCCTACTGGGACCGGGGAGCTGTTTTTT. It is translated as CASSPTGPTGTGELFF.

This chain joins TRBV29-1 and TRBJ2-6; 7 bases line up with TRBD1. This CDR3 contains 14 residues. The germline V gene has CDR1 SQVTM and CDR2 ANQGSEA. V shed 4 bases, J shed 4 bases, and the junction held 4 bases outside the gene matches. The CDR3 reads CSVGQGTGANVLTF. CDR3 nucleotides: TGCAGCGTTGGACAGGGTACCGGGGCCAACGTCCTGACTTTC.

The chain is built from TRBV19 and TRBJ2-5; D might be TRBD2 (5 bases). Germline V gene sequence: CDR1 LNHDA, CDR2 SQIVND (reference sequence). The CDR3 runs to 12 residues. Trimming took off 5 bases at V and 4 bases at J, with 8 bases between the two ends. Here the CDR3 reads CASSVGGETQYF. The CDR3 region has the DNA TGTGCCAGTAGTGTAGGAGGAGAGACCCAGTACTTC.

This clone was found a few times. The CDR3 loop is CASSDPYRNYGYTF. As DNA, the CDR3 is TGTGCCAGCAGTGACCCCTACAGAAACTATGGCTACACCTTC. This rearrangement joins TRBV6-4 to TRBJ1-2; D is undetermined. The CDR3 consists of 14 residues. V lost 2 bases and J 2 bases, leaving 9 bases between the germline ends. Germline V lookup: CDR1 MRHNA, CDR2 SNTAGT.

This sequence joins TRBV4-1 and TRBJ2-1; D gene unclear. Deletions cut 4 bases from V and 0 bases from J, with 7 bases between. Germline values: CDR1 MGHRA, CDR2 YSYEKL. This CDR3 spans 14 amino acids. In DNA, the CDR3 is TGCGCCAGCAGCCTTTCCAGCTCCTACAATGAGCAGTTCTTC. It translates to CASSLSSSYNEQFF.

In DNA, the CDR3 is TGTGCCAGCAGTGATTCCGGGTCTGGATATCAGCCCCAGCATTTT. This translates into CASSDSGSGYQPQHF. The chain uses TRBV6-1 and TRBJ1-5; D is ambiguous. The V and J ends lost 3 bases and 5 bases respectively, with 14 bases between them. This CDR3 spans 15 amino acids. The germline V gene encodes CDR1 MNHNS and CDR2 SASEGT.

The CDR3 reads CASSLRIGAETQYF. In DNA, the CDR3 is TGTGCCAGCAGTTTACGGATAGGGGCGGAGACCCAGTACTTC. The chain carries TRBV27 and TRBJ2-5; D may be TRBD1 (5 bases). There are 14 residues in the CDR3. From germline, CDR1 is MNHEY and CDR2 SMNVEV (reference sequence). The germline V and J ends were trimmed by 2 bases and 5 bases, with 12 bases remaining between them.

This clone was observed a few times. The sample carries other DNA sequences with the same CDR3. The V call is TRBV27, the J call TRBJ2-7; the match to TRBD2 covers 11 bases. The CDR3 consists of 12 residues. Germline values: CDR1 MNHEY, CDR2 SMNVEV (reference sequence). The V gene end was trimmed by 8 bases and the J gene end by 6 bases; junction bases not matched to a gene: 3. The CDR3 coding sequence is TGTGCCAGCCGACTAGCGGGATCCGAGCAGTACTTC. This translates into CASRLAGSEQYF.